A single sample is the source of the 24 T cell receptor beta chains below, sequenced in a study of T-cell reconstitution after alpha-beta-depleted transplantation in children. Unique molecular identifiers were built into the TCRbeta library. TCRdb itself ran the PCR reads through MiXCR, one entry per CDR3 protein. This sample has approximately 350,000 distinct CDR3 sequences, with about an eighth found just once. The sample consisted of PBMCs, taken from the stem cell graft. The receptors shown here come from a human donor who donated a stem cell graft to a child with Fanconi anemia.

This clonotype came up a few times. This chain links TRBV4-1 with TRBJ2-7; D possibly matches TRBD1 or TRBD2 (5 bases each). The germline V gene encodes CDR1 MGHRA and CDR2 YSYEKL. V was pared by 1 base and J by 3 bases, with 16 bases between. This CDR3 has 16 amino acids. DNA of the CDR3: TGCGCCAGCAGCCAAGGGACCGGAAGAGGGGACTACGAGCAGTACTTC. It is translated as CASSQGTGRGDYEQYF.

Note on this clonotype: One end of the junction does not line up with germline, which may come from a read error. The chain links TRBV5-1 to TRBJ2-5; TRBD1 is a possible D gene (6 bases). The V gene's germline CDR1 is SGHRS and CDR2 YFSETQ. CDR3 length: 11 amino acids. CDR3 sequence: CASSFSGDPTF. The CDR3 DNA follows: TGCGCCAGCAGCTTCTCAGGGGACCCGACCTTC.

This clonotype was counted at least ten times. The chain links TRBV5-5 to TRBJ2-2; D may correspond to TRBD1 or TRBD2 (6 bases each). Deletions cut 1 base from V and 1 base from J, with 8 bases between. This CDR3 is 15 amino acids long. Germline-derived CDR1 and CDR2 are SGHKS and YYEKEE (reference sequence). CDR3 nucleotide sequence: TGTGCCAGCAGCTTGAGGGGGGAGAACACCGGGGAGCTGTTTTTT. Its protein product is CASSLRGENTGELFF.

The chain uses TRBV15 and TRBJ1-2, with D possibly being TRBD1 (5 bases). The CDR3 is 14 amino acids. V was shortened by 5 bases and J by 8 bases, with 18 bases between the two germline ends. CDR1 LNHNV and CDR2 YYDKDF come from the germline V gene (reference sequence). CDR3 residues: CATSEYRDAVGYTF. Written as DNA, the CDR3 is TGTGCCACCAGCGAGTACCGGGACGCGGTGGGCTACACCTTC.

The rearrangement links TRBV29-1 to TRBJ2-1, with 9 positions matching TRBD2. The CDR3 totals 15 residues. Germline trimming cut 2 bases from V and 2 bases from J; bases unmatched to any gene: 4. Germline assignment: CDR1 SQVTM and CDR2 ANQGSEA. The CDR3 bases are TGCAGCGTTGAAAGAGGCGGGAGGGCCTACAATGAGCAGTTCTTC. Translation gives CSVERGGRAYNEQFF.

CDR3 protein: CASSPTGTVAKNIQYF. The DNA of the CDR3 is TGTGCCAGCTCACCGACCGGGACCGTAGCCAAAAACATTCAGTACTTC. The chain recombines TRBV18 with TRBJ2-4; D possibly uses TRBD1 or TRBD2 (5 bases each). The V end lost 3 bases, the J end lost 0 bases, and 12 bases lay between the germline ends. The CDR3 is 16 residues long. Germline V gene sequence: CDR1 KGHSH, CDR2 LQKENI.

This chain connects TRBV6-2 or TRBV6-3 to TRBJ2-3, with TRBD2 identical over 14 bases. The V and J ends lost 5 bases and 2 bases, in that order; junction bases with no gene match: 12. The CDR3 spans 19 residues. Per germline, CDR1 MNHEY and CDR2 SVGEGT. CDR3 nucleotide sequence: TGTGCCAGCAGTACAGATTGGACTAGCGGGGGGCCGACCACAGATACGCAGTATTTT. Its protein product is CASSTDWTSGGPTTDTQYF.

The genes are TRBV20-1 and TRBJ1-6; no firm D call. Germline V gene lookup returns CDR1 DFQATT and CDR2 SNEGSKA (reference sequence). Trimming cost V 1 base and J 10 bases, with 11 bases left between them. This CDR3 is built from 13 residues. The CDR3 region has the DNA TGCAGTGCTAGAGGAGACCAGGACTCACCCCTCCACTTT. Amino acid sequence: CSARGDQDSPLHF.

The sample holds many counts of this clonotype. The chain is built from TRBV27 and TRBJ2-7, with 7 bases fitting TRBD1. The CDR3 sequence is 16 residues long. V gave up 6 bases and J gave up 1 base; unmatched junction bases: 12. Germline V CDR1 and CDR2: MNHEY, SMNVEV (reference sequence). CDR3 protein: CASSLKPSGQSYEQYF. The DNA for the CDR3 is TGTGCCAGCAGCCTCAAACCATCGGGACAGTCCTACGAGCAGTACTTC.

This clonotype showed up many times. The chain combines TRBV7-2 with TRBJ2-7; D is tentatively TRBD1 or TRBD2 (5 bases each). Per germline, CDR1 SGHTA and CDR2 FQGNSA. V was clipped by 4 bases and J by 5 bases, with 18 bases between them. This CDR3 comprises 15 residues. The CDR3 DNA reads as TGTGCCAGCAGCTGGACCGGGGACCTCCTAGACGAGCAGTACTTC. Translated: CASSWTGDLLDEQYF.

Ten or more counts support this clonotype. The chain uses TRBV7-2 and TRBJ2-2; no definite D call. The CDR3 runs to 14 residues. V lost 4 bases, J lost 4 bases, and 10 bases lay in between. Per germline, CDR1 SGHTA and CDR2 FQGNSA. CDR3 nucleotide sequence: TGTGCCAGCAGCTCTGGGTCCCGCACCGGGGAGCTGTTTTTT. Translated, it gives CASSSGSRTGELFF.

This clonotype was detected only a few times. The V and J genes are TRBV7-8 and TRBJ1-1; no firm D call. Germline loops: CDR1 SGHVS, CDR2 FQNEAQ. The CDR3 spans 13 residues. The V end lost 4 bases, the J end lost 8 bases, and 14 bases lay between the germline ends. Here the CDR3 DNA reads TGTGCCAGCAGCTCCCGTATACTATCCGAAGCTTTCTTT. It is translated as CASSSRILSEAFF.

This clonotype was detected only a few times. The rearrangement uses TRBV12-3 or TRBV12-4 and TRBJ2-7; D might be TRBD1 (5 bases). The CDR3 sequence is 15 residues long. The V and J ends lost 5 bases and 2 bases respectively, with 16 bases between them. DNA for the CDR3: TGTGCCAGCAGTCCGGACACCCCGAGGCCCTACGAGCAGTACTTC. Its protein product is CASSPDTPRPYEQYF.

This clonotype was detected many times. The chain recombines TRBV20-1 with TRBJ1-5, with 7 nucleotides matching TRBD1. The CDR3 runs to 16 residues. V was pared by 5 bases and J by 1 base, with 11 bases of the junction left unmatched. Germline V gene lookup returns CDR1 DFQATT and CDR2 SNEGSKA (reference sequence). This chain's CDR3 is CSALQGGRGSNQPQHF. In nucleotides, the CDR3 is TGCAGTGCTCTCCAGGGGGGCCGAGGAAGCAATCAGCCCCAGCATTTT.

The chain couples TRBV10-3 to TRBJ1-1; the D is unclear. V shed 0 bases and J shed 1 base, with 6 bases lying between them. Germline lookup yields CDR1 ENHRY and CDR2 SYGVKD. The CDR3 contains 14 residues. The CDR3 sequence is CAISESTGNTEAFF. The CDR3 DNA reads TGTGCCATCAGTGAGTCGACCGGGAACACTGAAGCTTTCTTT.

This clonotype was detected only a few times. V is TRBV6-1 and J is TRBJ1-5; the D gene is possibly TRBD1 (5 bases). V dropped 7 bases and J dropped 0 bases, with 10 bases sitting between them. This CDR3 is 14 amino acids long. Germline V gene sequence: CDR1 MNHNS, CDR2 SASEGT. Written as DNA, the CDR3 is TGTGCCAGCATCAATAGGGGTAGCAATCAGCCCCAGCATTTT. The encoded protein is CASINRGSNQPQHF.

The rearrangement joins TRBV6-2 or TRBV6-3 to TRBJ2-7; a possible D gene is TRBD2 (6 bases). The CDR3 runs 13 residues. Germline lookup yields CDR1 MNHEY and CDR2 SVGEGT. Trimming removed 4 bases at V and 0 bases at J, with 7 bases between. CDR3 DNA: TGTGCCAGCAGTTGGGACTCCTCCTACGAGCAGTACGTC. It encodes CASSWDSSYEQYV.

Only a few counts were recorded for this clonotype. The V and J genes are TRBV5-8 and TRBJ2-1; D possibly uses TRBD1 or TRBD2 (5 bases each). Germline CDR1 is SGHTS and CDR2 is YDEGEE. V shed 4 bases and J shed 3 bases, with 14 bases lying between them. This CDR3 is 15 amino acids long. CDR3 nucleotide sequence: TGTGCCAGCAGCGAGGGTTTAGGGGTCTACAATGAGCAGTTCTTC. Translated, it gives CASSEGLGVYNEQFF. Looking up the rest from reference TRBV5-8 and TRBJ2-1 gives the full variable domain: EAGVTQSPTHLIKTRGQQATLRCSPISGHTSVYWYQQALGLGLQFLLWYDEGEERNRGNFPPRFSGRQFPNYSSELNVNALELEDSALYLCASSEGLGVYNEQFFGPGTRLTVL.

This clonotype was counted many times. The V call is TRBV5-1, the J call TRBJ2-1; TRBD1 aligns across 7 bases. The CDR3 contains 15 residues. Germline CDR1 and CDR2: SGHRS and YFSETQ. V dropped 0 bases and J dropped 4; count of bases not matched to a gene: 4. The CDR3 coding sequence is TGCGCCAGCAGCTTGGTACAGGGGCCTTACAATGAGCAGTTCTTC. This translates into CASSLVQGPYNEQFF.

This clonotype was counted a few times. The CDR3 sequence is CASSKWDMKSEAFF. The DNA for the CDR3 is TGCGCCAGCAGCAAATGGGACATGAAGTCTGAAGCTTTCTTT. The chain links TRBV5-1 to TRBJ1-1; D perhaps matches TRBD1 (6 bases). There are 14 residues in the CDR3. Trimming left V 4 bases short and J 6 bases short, with 16 bases between. Germline lookup yields CDR1 SGHRS and CDR2 YFSETQ.

This clonotype was picked up many times. This rearrangement joins TRBV11-2 to TRBJ2-5, with D perhaps matching TRBD2 (5 bases). The CDR3 has 13 residues. V lost 4 bases, J lost 3 bases, and 9 bases lay in between. The germline V gene encodes CDR1 SGHAT and CDR2 FQNNGV. CDR3: CASSYQEEETQYF. CDR3 bases: TGTGCCAGCAGCTACCAGGAGGAAGAGACCCAGTACTTC.

This clonotype has at least ten counts. The chain links TRBV15 to TRBJ2-2; perhaps TRBD1 as D (6 bases). Per germline, CDR1 LNHNV and CDR2 YYDKDF (reference sequence). V lost 5 bases, J lost 6 bases, and 13 bases lay in between. CDR3 size: 14 residues. CDR3 sequence: CATSVQGTAGELFF. CDR3 bases: TGTGCCACCAGCGTACAGGGTACAGCCGGGGAGCTGTTTTTT.

This clonotype occurred many times. This chain connects TRBV9 to TRBJ2-3; D remains unclear. From germline, CDR1 is SGDLS and CDR2 YYNGEE. Trimming took off 0 bases at V and 0 bases at J, with 8 bases between the two ends. The CDR3 contains 15 residues. The CDR3 region is CASSVAGRSTDTQYF. The CDR3 region has the DNA TGTGCCAGCAGCGTAGCCGGCCGCAGCACAGATACGCAGTATTTT.

This clonotype was recorded a few times. V usage is TRBV27 and J usage is TRBJ1-1, with D hard to call. Deletions cut 6 bases from V and 6 bases from J, with 8 bases between. This CDR3 comprises 11 residues. Germline V CDR1 and CDR2: MNHEY, SMNVEV (reference sequence). This CDR3 is CASRGRAEAFF. The DNA of the CDR3 is TGTGCCAGCAGGGGTAGAGCTGAAGCTTTCTTT.